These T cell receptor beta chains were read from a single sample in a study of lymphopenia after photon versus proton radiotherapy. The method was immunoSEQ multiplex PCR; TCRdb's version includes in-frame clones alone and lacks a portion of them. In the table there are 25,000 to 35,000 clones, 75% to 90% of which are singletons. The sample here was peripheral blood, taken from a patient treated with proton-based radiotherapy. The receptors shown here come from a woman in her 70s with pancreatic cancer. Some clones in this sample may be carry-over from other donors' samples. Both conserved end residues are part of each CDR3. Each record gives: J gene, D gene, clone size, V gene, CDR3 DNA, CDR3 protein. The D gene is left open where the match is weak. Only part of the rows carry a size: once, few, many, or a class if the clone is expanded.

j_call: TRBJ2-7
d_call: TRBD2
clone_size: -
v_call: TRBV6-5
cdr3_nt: TGTGCCAGCAGGGACTTTAGCGGGGTCTCCTACGAGCAGTACTTC
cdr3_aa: CASRDFSGVSYEQYF

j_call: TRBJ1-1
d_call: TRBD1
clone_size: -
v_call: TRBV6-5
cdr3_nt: TGTGCCAGCAGATCCCCAGGGGGCGCGCCTTTCTTT
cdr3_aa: CASRSPGGAPFF

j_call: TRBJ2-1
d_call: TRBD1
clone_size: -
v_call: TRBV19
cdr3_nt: TGTGCCAGTAATATTCCCGGGACAGCACTCAATGAGCAGTTCTTC
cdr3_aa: CASNIPGTALNEQFF

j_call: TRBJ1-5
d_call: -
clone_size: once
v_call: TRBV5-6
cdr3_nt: TGTGCCAGCAGCTTGTGGCACTCAAGCAATCAGCCCCAGCATTTT
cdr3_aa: CASSLWHSSNQPQHF

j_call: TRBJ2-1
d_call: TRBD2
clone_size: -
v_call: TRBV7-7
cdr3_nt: TGTGCTAGCAGCTTAGCGGGGGCGGATAGCAATGAGCAGTTCTTC
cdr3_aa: CASSLAGADSNEQFF

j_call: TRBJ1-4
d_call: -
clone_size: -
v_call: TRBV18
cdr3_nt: TGTGCCAGCTCACCACCGGAAGTGAAAAGAAATGAAAAACTGTTTTTT
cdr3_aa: CASSPPEVKRNEKLFF

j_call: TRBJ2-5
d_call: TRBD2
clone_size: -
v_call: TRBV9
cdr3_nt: TGTGCCAGCAGCGCTAGGGGGACTAGCGGGAGGGCGGAGACCCAGTACTTC
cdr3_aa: CASSARGTSGRAETQYF

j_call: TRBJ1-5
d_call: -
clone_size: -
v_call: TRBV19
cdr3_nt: TGTGCCAGTACCCCAGTGGAGGGGTTGACTCAGCCCCAGCATTTT
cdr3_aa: CASTPVEGLTQPQHF

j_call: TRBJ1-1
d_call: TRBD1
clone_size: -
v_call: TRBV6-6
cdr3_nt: TGTGCCAGCAGACCTCGGACAGGGAGCACTGAAGCTTTCTTT
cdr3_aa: CASRPRTGSTEAFF

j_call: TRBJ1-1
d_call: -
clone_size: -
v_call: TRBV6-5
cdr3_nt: TGTGCCAGCAGTTACTCCTTCCGGAACACTGAAGCTTTCTTT
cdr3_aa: CASSYSFRNTEAFF

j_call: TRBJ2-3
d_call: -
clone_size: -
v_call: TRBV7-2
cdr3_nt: TGTGCCAGCAGCCCCAGCCTGGCAGATACGCAGTATTTT
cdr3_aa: CASSPSLADTQYF

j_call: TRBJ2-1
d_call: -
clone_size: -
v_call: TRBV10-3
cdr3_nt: TGTGCCATCGCTTCATACAATGAGCAGTTCTTC
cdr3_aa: CAIASYNEQFF

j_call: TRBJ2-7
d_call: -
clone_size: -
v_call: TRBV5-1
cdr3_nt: TGCGCCAGCAGCCCCGACGGTTACGAGCAGTACTTC
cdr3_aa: CASSPDGYEQYF

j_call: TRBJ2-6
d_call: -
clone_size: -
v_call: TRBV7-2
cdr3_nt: TGTGCCAGCACCTCTTGGGGTTTCGGGGCCAACGTCCTGACTTTC
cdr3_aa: CASTSWGFGANVLTF

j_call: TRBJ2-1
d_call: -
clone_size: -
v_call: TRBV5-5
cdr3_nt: TGTGCCAGCAGCTTGGAACGCGGGCAGAGCTCCTACAATGAGCAGTTCTTC
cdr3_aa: CASSLERGQSSYNEQFF

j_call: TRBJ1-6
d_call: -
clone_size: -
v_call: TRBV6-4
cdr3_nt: TGTGCCAGCAGTCGCAGGGGTGAGAATTCACCCCTCCACTTT
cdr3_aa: CASSRRGENSPLHF

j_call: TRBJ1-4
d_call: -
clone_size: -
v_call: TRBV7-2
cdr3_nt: TGTGCCAGCAGCTTGCTCCCGGGGGAGAATGAAAAACTGTTTTTT
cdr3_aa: CASSLLPGENEKLFF

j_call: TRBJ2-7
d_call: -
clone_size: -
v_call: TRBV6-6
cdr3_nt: TGTGCCAGCAGAGCACTAGGGCGGGACGGCCTTTACGAGCAGTACTTC
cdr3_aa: CASRALGRDGLYEQYF

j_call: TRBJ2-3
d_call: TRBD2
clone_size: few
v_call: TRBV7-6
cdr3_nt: TGTGCCAGCAGCCGATTGGGAACTAGCGGGAGTCAAACAGATACGCAGTATTTT
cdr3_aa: CASSRLGTSGSQTDTQYF

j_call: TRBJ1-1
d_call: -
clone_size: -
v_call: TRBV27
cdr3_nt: TGTGCCAGCAGTTTATCGACTACTCTGAACACTGAAGCTTTCTTT
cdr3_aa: CASSLSTTLNTEAFF

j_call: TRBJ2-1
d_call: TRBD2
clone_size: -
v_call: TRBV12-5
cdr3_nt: TGTGCTAGTGGTTCCGGGCAGGGACTAGCGGGATACAATGAGCAGTTCTTC
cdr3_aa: CASGSGQGLAGYNEQFF

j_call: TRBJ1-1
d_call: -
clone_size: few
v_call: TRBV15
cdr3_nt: TGTGCCACCAGCAATATGATTGGCACTGAAGCTTTCTTT
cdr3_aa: CATSNMIGTEAFF

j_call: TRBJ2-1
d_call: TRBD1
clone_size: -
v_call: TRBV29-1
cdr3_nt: TGCAGCGTTGAAATCACAGGGGGCCAGTTCTTC
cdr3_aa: CSVEITGGQFF

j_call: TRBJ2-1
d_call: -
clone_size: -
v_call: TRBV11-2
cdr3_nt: TGTGCCAGCAGCTCCCAGCTTGAGGGCGGCGAGCAGTTCTTC
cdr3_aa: CASSSQLEGGEQFF

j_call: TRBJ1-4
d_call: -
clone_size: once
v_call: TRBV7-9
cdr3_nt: TGTGCCAGCAGCTTTGGTGGGTTGGGTGAAAAACTGTTTTTT
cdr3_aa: CASSFGGLGEKLFF

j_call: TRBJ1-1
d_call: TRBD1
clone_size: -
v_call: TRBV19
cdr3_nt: TGTGCCAGTAGGGCCCGACAGGGGGCGGACACTGAAGCTTTCTTT
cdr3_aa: CASRARQGADTEAFF

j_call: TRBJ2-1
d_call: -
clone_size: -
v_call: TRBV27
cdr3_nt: TGTGCCAGCAGATGGGCAGGTCCCAATGAGCAGTTCTTC
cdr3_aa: CASRWAGPNEQFF

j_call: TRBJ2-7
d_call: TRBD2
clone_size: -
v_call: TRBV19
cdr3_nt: TGTGCCAGTAGTTCTAGCGGGAGGACCTACGAGCAGTACTTC
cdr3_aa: CASSSSGRTYEQYF

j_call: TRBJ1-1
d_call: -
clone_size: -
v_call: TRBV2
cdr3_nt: TGTGCCAGCAGTGAAAGAGGTCTTGAAGCTTTCTTT
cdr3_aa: CASSERGLEAFF

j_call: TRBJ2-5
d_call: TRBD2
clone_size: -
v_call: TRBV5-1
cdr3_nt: TGCGCCAGCAGCGGGGGGAGGGGCGACCCGTACCAAGAGACCCAGTACTTC
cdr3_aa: CASSGGRGDPYQETQYF

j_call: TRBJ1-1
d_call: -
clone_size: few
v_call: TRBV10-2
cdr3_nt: TGCGCCAGCAGCCAAGGACAGAACACTGAAGCTTTCTTT
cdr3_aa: CASSQGQNTEAFF

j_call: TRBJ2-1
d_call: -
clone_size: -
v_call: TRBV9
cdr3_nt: TGTGCCAGCAGCGTAGGTCTCTCCTACAATGAGCAGTTCTTC
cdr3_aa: CASSVGLSYNEQFF

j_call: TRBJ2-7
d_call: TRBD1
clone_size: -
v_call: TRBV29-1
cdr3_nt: TGCAGCGTTGAACTCGGACAGGGGACCTACGAGCAGTACTTC
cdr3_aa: CSVELGQGTYEQYF

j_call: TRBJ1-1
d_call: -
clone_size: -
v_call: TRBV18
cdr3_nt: TGTGCCAGCTCACCCCCCGCCGGGGCGGACACTGAAGCTTTCTTT
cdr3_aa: CASSPPAGADTEAFF

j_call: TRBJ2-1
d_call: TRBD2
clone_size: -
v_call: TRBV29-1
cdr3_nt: TGCAGCGTTGAAGAAGCGGGATACAATGAGCAGTTCTTC
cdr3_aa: CSVEEAGYNEQFF

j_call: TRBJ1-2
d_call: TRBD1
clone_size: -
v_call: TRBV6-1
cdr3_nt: TGTGCCAGCAGTGAAGGGACAGGGCCACCCCCGGCTTATGGCTACACCTTC
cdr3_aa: CASSEGTGPPPAYGYTF

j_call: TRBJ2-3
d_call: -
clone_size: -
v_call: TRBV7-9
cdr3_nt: TGTGCCAGCGCACGGCACAGCACAGATACGCAGTATTTT
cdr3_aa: CASARHSTDTQYF

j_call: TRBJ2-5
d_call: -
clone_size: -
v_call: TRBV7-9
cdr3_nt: TGTGCCAGCAGCTTAGAAGAGAGCCAGTACTTC
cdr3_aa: CASSLEESQYF

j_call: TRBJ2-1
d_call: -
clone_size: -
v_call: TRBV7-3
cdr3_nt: TGTGCCAGCAGCTTTGGTAGCCTCGATGAGCAGTTCTTC
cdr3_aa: CASSFGSLDEQFF

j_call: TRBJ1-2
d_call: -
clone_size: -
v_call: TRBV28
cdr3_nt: TGTGCCAGCAGTCCGAACACGGCCTACTACACCTTC
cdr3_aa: CASSPNTAYYTF

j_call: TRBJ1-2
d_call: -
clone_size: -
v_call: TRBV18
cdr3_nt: TGTGCCAGCTCTCCGGGTGGGGACTATGGCTACACCTTC
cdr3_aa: CASSPGGDYGYTF

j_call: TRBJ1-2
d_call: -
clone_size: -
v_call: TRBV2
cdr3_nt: TGTGCCAGCAGTGATAGTAATGGCTACACCTTC
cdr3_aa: CASSDSNGYTF

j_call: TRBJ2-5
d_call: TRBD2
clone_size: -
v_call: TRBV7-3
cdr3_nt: TGTGCCAGCAGCCAGGGGACTAGCGGGAGTTGGGAGACCCAGTACTTC
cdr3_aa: CASSQGTSGSWETQYF

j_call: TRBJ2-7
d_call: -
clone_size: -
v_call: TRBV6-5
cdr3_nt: TGTGCCAGCACAGGGACGGGTTCCTACGAGCAGTACTTC
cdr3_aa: CASTGTGSYEQYF

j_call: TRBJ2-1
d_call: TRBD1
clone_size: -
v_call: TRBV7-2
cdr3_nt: TGTGCCAGCAGCCTCAGGGGGTATTCCTACAATGAGCAGTTCTTC
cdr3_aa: CASSLRGYSYNEQFF

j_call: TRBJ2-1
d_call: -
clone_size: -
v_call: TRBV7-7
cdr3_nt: TGTGCTAGCAGCCCTTCTTCCGGGAATAGAAATGAGCAGTTCTTC
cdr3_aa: CASSPSSGNRNEQFF

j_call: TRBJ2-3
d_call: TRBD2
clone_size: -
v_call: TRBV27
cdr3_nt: TGTGCCAGCAGTCTGACTAGCGGGAGGTTTGGAGATACGCAGTATTTT
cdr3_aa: CASSLTSGRFGDTQYF

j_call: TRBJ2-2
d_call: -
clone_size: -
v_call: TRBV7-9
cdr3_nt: TGTGCCAGCAGAAAGCCCCAGCCGGCGAACACCGGGGAGCTGTTTTTT
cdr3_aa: CASRKPQPANTGELFF